The 14 T cell receptor beta chains presented below share a single source sample, sequenced in a study of blood T cells in healthy people across ages. A sample-barcoded 5' primer and a J-beta primer mix were used in a second PCR of roughly 7 to 12 cycles. TCRdb reprocessed the 5' RACE reads via MiXCR and lists one record per CDR3 protein. This table holds roughly 800,000 distinct CDR3 sequences, about 34% found once. The sequencing sample was made of blood. These receptors were taken from a man aged 18-30 years in good health.

Remarks on this clonotype: A read error may account for a junction end that differs from germline. V is TRBV6-6 and J is TRBJ2-1, with D tentatively TRBD1 (5 bases). The CDR3 has 14 amino acids. Germline V gene lookup returns CDR1 MNHNY and CDR2 SVGAGI (reference sequence). The CDR3 DNA reads as TGTGCCAGCGGTTACACTCTACAGGACAATGAGCAGTTCTTC. As protein: CASGYTLQDNEQFF.

This clonotype was seen many times. Possible read error: a much larger clone is one base away. The rearrangement uses TRBV12-3 or TRBV12-4 and TRBJ2-3; D is undetermined. The V and J ends lost 4 bases and 3 bases respectively, with 2 bases between them. The CDR3 length is 11 residues. The CDR3, as DNA: TGTGCCAGCAGTTGGACAGATACGCAGTATTTT. As protein: CASSWTDTQYF.

The chain combines TRBV3-1 with TRBJ1-2; no reliable D call. This CDR3 has 16 amino acids. Germline V lookup: CDR1 LGHDT, CDR2 YNNKEL (reference sequence). Trimming removed 0 bases at V and 0 bases at J, with 11 bases between. This CDR3 is CASSQEMRKANYGYTF. As DNA, the CDR3 is TGTGCCAGCAGCCAAGAGATGCGGAAAGCTAACTATGGCTACACCTTC.

V usage is TRBV6-5 and J usage is TRBJ2-1; tentative D call: TRBD1 (6 bases). The better agreement between TRBJ2-7 and the DNA end casts doubt on the J call. Germline CDR1 MNHEY, CDR2 SVGAGI. The CDR3 totals 13 residues. As DNA, the CDR3 is TGTGCCAGCGGGGGCAGGGTCTACAATGAGCAGTACTTC. Its translation: CASGGRVYNEQYF.

The rearrangement joins TRBV7-2 to TRBJ2-1, with D possibly being TRBD1 or TRBD2 (6 bases each). The CDR3 has 14 residues. Trimming took 3 bases from V and 6 from J, leaving 12 bases between them. Germline V gives CDR1 SGHTA, CDR2 FQGNSA. CDR3 sequence: CASSFGGFTNEQFF. DNA of the CDR3: TGTGCCAGCAGCTTCGGGGGCTTTACCAATGAGCAGTTCTTC.

Comment on this clonotype: One base away lies a much larger clone, so this may be a sequencing read error. This chain joins TRBV9 and TRBJ2-7; D possibly corresponds to TRBD2 (5 bases). V was trimmed by 0 bases and J by 6 bases, leaving 13 bases between them. The germline V gene has CDR1 SGDLS and CDR2 YYNGEE. CDR3 length equals 14 residues. In DNA form, the CDR3 reads TGTGCCAGCAGCGTAGGGGAGCAGCCCTGCGAGCAGTACTTC. As protein: CASSVGEQPCEQYF.

This clonotype was counted many times. V and J are TRBV12-3 or TRBV12-4 and TRBJ1-5; 9 bases fit TRBD1. V trimming: 5 bases; J trimming: 7 bases; junction bases outside the gene matches: 9. The CDR3 is 15 amino acids. The CDR3 nucleotides read TGTGCCAGCAGTCCCTCGACAGGGGGTCGGCAGCCCCAGCATTTT. Its protein product is CASSPSTGGRQPQHF.

The chain joins TRBV6-5 to TRBJ1-1, with D hard to call. V was shortened by 2 bases and J by 1 base, with 5 bases between the two germline ends. CDR1 is MNHEY and CDR2 is SVGAGI in the germline V gene. The length of the CDR3 is 13 residues. CDR3 loop: CASSYRWNTEAFF. The CDR3 DNA is TGTGCCAGCAGTTACAGGTGGAACACTGAAGCTTTCTTT.

Worth noting for this clonotype: This sequence may be a read error, since a much larger clone differs from it by one base. This sequence joins TRBV20-1 and TRBJ2-7, with TRBD1 identical over 9 bases. This CDR3 is 12 amino acids long. CDR1 is DFQATT and CDR2 is SNEGSKA in the germline V gene (reference sequence). CDR3 amino acids: CNANRGHGEQYF. DNA of the CDR3: TGCAATGCTAACAGGGGGCATGGCGAGCAGTACTTC.

Here the CDR3 DNA reads TGCAGCGTTCGGACAGGGGTATCTGAAGCTTTCTTT. Protein: CSVRTGVSEAFF. The genes are TRBV29-1 and TRBJ1-1; 9 bases are a match to TRBD1. Germline lookup yields CDR1 SQVTM and CDR2 ANQGSEA. This CDR3 contains 12 residues. With 5 bases clipped from V and 6 bases from J, the junction kept 4 bases outside the gene matches. The variable domain in full, with the rest retrieved from reference TRBV29-1 and TRBJ1-1, is SAVISQKPSRDICQRGTSLTIQCQVDSQVTMMFWYRQQPGQSLTLIATANQGSEATYESGFVIDKFPISRPNLTFSTLTVSNMSPEDSSIYLCSVRTGVSEAFFGQGTRLTVV.

The V and J genes are TRBV7-9 and TRBJ2-1; D may be TRBD2 (6 bases). The germline V and J ends were trimmed by 8 bases and 4 bases, with 18 bases remaining between them. This CDR3 spans 15 amino acids. CDR1 SEHNR and CDR2 FQNEAQ come from the germline V gene (reference sequence). CDR3 loop: CASGVSGYLYNEQFF. The CDR3, as DNA: TGTGCCAGCGGTGTTAGCGGATACTTATACAATGAGCAGTTCTTC.

This clonotype appeared a few times. The chain links TRBV20-1 to TRBJ1-5; D may be TRBD1 (6 bases). CDR3 size: 14 residues. The germline V gene has CDR1 DFQATT and CDR2 SNEGSKA (reference sequence). V dropped 4 bases and J dropped 4 bases, with 14 bases sitting between them. This chain's CDR3 is CSATSDRKNQPQHF. The CDR3 DNA reads TGCAGTGCTACCTCGGACAGAAAGAATCAGCCCCAGCATTTT.

This clonotype occurred once. This chain joins TRBV10-3 and TRBJ2-2; 7 bases fit TRBD1. Germline V gene data show CDR1 as ENHRY and CDR2 as SYGVKD. Trimming cost V 5 bases and J 1 base; bases outside gene matches: 4. The CDR3 length is 15 residues. Here the CDR3 reads CAISKDRWNTGELFF. CDR3 coding DNA: TGTGCCATCAGTAAGGACAGGTGGAACACCGGGGAGCTGTTTTTT.

Points on this clonotype: An end of the junction does not agree with germline; a read error may underlie this. CDR3 DNA sequence: TGTGCCAGCAGTTTACGGCGGGTGGTAACAGATGCGCAGTATTTT. Protein sequence: CASSLRRVVTDAQYF. The V and J genes are TRBV12-3 or TRBV12-4 and TRBJ2-3; D may be TRBD2 (5 bases). This CDR3 spans 15 amino acids.